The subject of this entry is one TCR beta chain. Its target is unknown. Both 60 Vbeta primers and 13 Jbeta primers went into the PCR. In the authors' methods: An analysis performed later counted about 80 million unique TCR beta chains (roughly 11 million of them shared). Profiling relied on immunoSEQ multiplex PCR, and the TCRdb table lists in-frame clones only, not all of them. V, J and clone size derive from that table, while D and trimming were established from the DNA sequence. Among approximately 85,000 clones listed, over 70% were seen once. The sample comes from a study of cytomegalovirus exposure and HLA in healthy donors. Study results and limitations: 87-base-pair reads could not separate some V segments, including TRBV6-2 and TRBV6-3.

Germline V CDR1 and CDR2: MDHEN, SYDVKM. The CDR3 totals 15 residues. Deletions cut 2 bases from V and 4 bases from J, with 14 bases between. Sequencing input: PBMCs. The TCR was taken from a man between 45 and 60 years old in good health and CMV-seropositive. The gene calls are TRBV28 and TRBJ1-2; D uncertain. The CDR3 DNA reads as TGTGCCAGCAGTTTAGGCCCCCGGGTTGGCTATGGCTACACCTTC. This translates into CASSLGPRVGYGYTF.